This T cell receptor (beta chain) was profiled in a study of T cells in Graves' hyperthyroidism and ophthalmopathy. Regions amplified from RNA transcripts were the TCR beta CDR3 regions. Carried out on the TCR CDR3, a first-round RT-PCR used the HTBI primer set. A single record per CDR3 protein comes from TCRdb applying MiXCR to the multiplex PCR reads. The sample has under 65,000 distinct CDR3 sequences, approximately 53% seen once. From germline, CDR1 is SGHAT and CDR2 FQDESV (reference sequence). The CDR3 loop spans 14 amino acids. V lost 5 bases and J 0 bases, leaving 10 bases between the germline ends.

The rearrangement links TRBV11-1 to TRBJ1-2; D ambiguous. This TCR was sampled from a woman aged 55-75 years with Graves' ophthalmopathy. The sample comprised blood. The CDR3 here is CASSRGEANYGYTF. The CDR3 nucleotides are TGTGCCAGCAGCCGAGGAGAGGCTAACTATGGCTACACCTTC.